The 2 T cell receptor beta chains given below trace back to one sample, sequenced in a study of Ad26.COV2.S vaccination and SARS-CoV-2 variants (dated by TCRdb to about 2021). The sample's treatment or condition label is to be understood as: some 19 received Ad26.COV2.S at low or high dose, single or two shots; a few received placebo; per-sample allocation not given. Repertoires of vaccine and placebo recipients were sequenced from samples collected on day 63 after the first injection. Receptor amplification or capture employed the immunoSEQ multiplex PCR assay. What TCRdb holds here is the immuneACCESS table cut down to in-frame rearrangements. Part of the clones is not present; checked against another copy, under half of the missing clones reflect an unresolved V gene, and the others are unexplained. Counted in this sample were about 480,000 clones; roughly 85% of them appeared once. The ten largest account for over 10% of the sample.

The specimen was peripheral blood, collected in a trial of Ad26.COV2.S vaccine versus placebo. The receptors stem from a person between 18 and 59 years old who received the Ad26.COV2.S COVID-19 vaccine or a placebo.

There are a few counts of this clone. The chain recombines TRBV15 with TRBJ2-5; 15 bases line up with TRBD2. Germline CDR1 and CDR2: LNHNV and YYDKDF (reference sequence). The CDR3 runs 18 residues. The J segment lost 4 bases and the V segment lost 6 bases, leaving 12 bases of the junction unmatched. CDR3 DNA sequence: TGTGCCACCAGAGGCCCGGGACTAGCGGGAGGATTAGGAGAGACCCAGTACTTC. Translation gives CATRGPGLAGGLGETQYF.

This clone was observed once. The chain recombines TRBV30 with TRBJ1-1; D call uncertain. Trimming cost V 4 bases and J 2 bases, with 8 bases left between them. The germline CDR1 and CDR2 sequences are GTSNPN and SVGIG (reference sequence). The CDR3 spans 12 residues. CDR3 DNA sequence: TGTGCCTGGACCGAGCGAAACACTGAAGCTTTCTTT. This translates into CAWTERNTEAFF.